These 13 T cell receptor beta chains were sequenced from one sample in a study of T cell responses to AZD1222 COVID-19 vaccine. Only in-frame clones appear in the TCRdb table, and some are missing; sequencing was by immunoSEQ multiplex PCR. The profile shows approximately 110,000 clones, roughly 90% of them singletons. The sample here was peripheral blood, taken on day 0 of AZD1222 vaccination. The receptors shown here come from an adult in good health.

This clone was picked up a small number of times. V and J are TRBV7-2 and TRBJ2-2; D is undetermined. CDR1 SGHTA and CDR2 FQGNSA come from the germline V gene. The CDR3 length is 13 residues. The V and J ends lost 1 base and 2 bases respectively, with 2 bases between them. CDR3 in DNA: TGTGCCAGCAGCTTAGACAACACCGGGGAGCTGTTTTTT. Residues: CASSLDNTGELFF. The whole variable domain, filled in from reference TRBV7-2 and TRBJ2-2, reads GAGVSQSPSNKVTEKGKDVELRCDPISGHTALYWYRQSLGQGLEFLIYFQGNSAPDKSGLPSDRFSAERTGGSVSTLTIQRTQQEDSAVYLCASSLDNTGELFFGEGSRLTVL.

The V call is TRBV11-2, the J call TRBJ2-5; 14 bases agree with TRBD2. The germline V gene encodes CDR1 SGHAT and CDR2 FQNNGV. The CDR3 spans 15 residues. V lost 5 bases to trimming and J lost 3 bases; unmatched junction nucleotides: 2. CDR3 in amino acids: CASSRGLAGEETQYF. The CDR3 DNA sequence: TGTGCCAGCAGCCGGGGACTAGCGGGAGAAGAGACCCAGTACTTC.

A single count supports this clone. The rearrangement links TRBV20-1 to TRBJ2-1; D not resolved. The V gene's germline CDR1 is DFQATT and CDR2 SNEGSKA (reference sequence). This CDR3 has 11 amino acids. The V and J ends lost 3 bases and 5 bases respectively, with 5 bases between them. CDR3 sequence: CSASKNNEQFF. The CDR3 bases are TGCAGTGCTAGTAAAAACAATGAGCAGTTCTTC.

The chain links TRBV7-2 to TRBJ1-1, with D perhaps TRBD1 (6 bases). The ends were cut back, 5 bases at V and 12 bases at J, with 19 bases in the middle. CDR1 is SGHTA and CDR2 is FQGNSA in the germline V gene. CDR3 length: 13 amino acids. The CDR3 DNA reads TGTGCCAGCAGCGCGGACAGAGGGTGGTCGACTTTCTTT. Its protein is CASSADRGWSTFF.

This sequence joins TRBV5-4 and TRBJ1-6; the match to TRBD1 covers 12 bases. This CDR3 has 15 residues. V shed 4 bases, J shed 9 bases, and the junction held 5 bases outside the gene matches. CDR1 is SGHNT and CDR2 is YYREEE in the germline V gene (reference sequence). The CDR3 here is CASSRDRGRSSPLHF. As DNA, the CDR3 is TGTGCCAGCAGCCGGGACAGGGGGCGAAGTTCACCCCTCCACTTT. The full variable domain, in which reference TRBV5-4 and TRBJ1-6 provide the parts outside the CDR3, is ETGVTQSPTHLIKTRGQQVTLRCSSQSGHNTVSWYQQALGQGPQFIFQYYREEENGRGNFPPRFSGLQFPNYSSELNVNALELDDSALYLCASSRDRGRSSPLHFGNGTRLTVT.

This chain uses TRBV28 with TRBJ2-3; D tentatively reads TRBD1 or TRBD2 (7 bases each). Germline V lookup: CDR1 MDHEN, CDR2 SYDVKM. The ends were cut back, 1 base at V and 0 bases at J, with 14 bases in the middle. This CDR3 region has 17 residues. CDR3 nucleotides: TGTGCCAGCAGTTTATCAGGGGGGGGGCCTAGCACAGATACGCAGTATTTT. Its protein product is CASSLSGGGPSTDTQYF.

The chain employs TRBV7-2 and TRBJ1-5, with unresolved D. Germline V gene lookup returns CDR1 SGHTA and CDR2 FQGNSA. The CDR3 spans 13 residues. Trimming removed 1 base from V and 5 bases from J, with 6 bases in between. CDR3 in amino acids: CASSLGGYQPQHF. In DNA form, the CDR3 reads TGTGCCAGCAGCTTAGGGGGTTATCAGCCCCAGCATTTT.

The V gene is TRBV27, the J gene TRBJ1-6, with D hard to call. Per germline, CDR1 MNHEY and CDR2 SMNVEV (reference sequence). V was pared by 4 bases and J by 5 bases, with 12 bases between. The CDR3 consists of 15 residues. CDR3 protein: CASSWGTGHNSPLHF. In DNA form, the CDR3 reads TGTGCCAGCAGTTGGGGAACCGGGCATAATTCACCCCTCCACTTT.

The chain has TRBV5-8 and TRBJ2-5; D is undetermined. Trimming shortened V by 2 bases and J by 1 base, and 9 bases separated the two germline ends. This CDR3 contains 14 residues. Per germline, CDR1 SGHTS and CDR2 YDEGEE. CDR3 sequence (DNA): TGTGCCAGCAGCTTATTTAGCAGCCAAGAGACCCAGTACTTC. Encoded protein: CASSLFSSQETQYF.

This clone has a handful of counts. The chain joins TRBV27 to TRBJ1-2; 7 nucleotides agree with TRBD1. V gave up 6 bases and J gave up 2 bases; unmatched junction bases: 6. The germline V gene has CDR1 MNHEY and CDR2 SMNVEV (reference sequence). This CDR3 has 14 amino acids. The CDR3 DNA reads as TGTGCCAGCAGGGGCCGGGACAGCAACTATGGCTACACCTTC. It is translated as CASRGRDSNYGYTF.

The CDR3 loop reads CASSFDRGLTEAFF. The CDR3 region has the DNA TGTGCCAGCAGCTTCGACAGGGGGCTGACTGAAGCTTTCTTT. The chain joins TRBV5-6 to TRBJ1-1, with TRBD1 identical over 10 bases. This CDR3 region has 14 residues. Losses at the gene ends were 2 bases for V and 5 bases for J; bases not matched to a gene: 3. Germline V gene data show CDR1 as SGHDT and CDR2 as YYEEEE.

V and J are TRBV7-8 and TRBJ2-1; no definite D call. Trimming stripped 8 bases from V and 0 bases from J, with 23 bases between. The germline V gene encodes CDR1 SGHVS and CDR2 FQNEAQ. This CDR3 has 18 amino acids. This CDR3 reads CASSLSRVGLSSYNEQFF. CDR3 bases: TGTGCCAGCTCCCTCTCACGGGTGGGGTTGAGCTCCTACAATGAGCAGTTCTTC.

The chain recombines TRBV7-2 with TRBJ2-5; D tentatively reads TRBD1 or TRBD2 (5 bases each). CDR3 length: 14 residues. The germline V and J ends were trimmed by 3 bases and 4 bases, with 12 bases remaining between them. Looked up from germline, CDR1 is SGHTA and CDR2 is FQGNSA. CDR3 bases: TGTGCCAGCAGCTTGGACGCCGGGGCAGAGACCCAGTACTTC. This encodes CASSLDAGAETQYF.